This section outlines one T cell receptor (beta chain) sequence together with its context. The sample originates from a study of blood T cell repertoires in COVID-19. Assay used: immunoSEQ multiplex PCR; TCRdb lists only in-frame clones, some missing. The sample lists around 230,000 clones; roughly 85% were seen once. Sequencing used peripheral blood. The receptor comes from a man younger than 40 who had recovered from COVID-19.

The CDR3 DNA follows: TGTGCCAGCTCCCAAGAAACTAGGGATCAGCCCCAGCATTTT. This gives the protein CASSQETRDQPQHF. The genes are TRBV18 and TRBJ1-5; no clear D. The CDR3 is made up of 14 amino acids. Germline-derived CDR1 and CDR2 are KGHSH and LQKENI. Trimming left V 6 bases short and J 5 bases short, with 14 bases between.